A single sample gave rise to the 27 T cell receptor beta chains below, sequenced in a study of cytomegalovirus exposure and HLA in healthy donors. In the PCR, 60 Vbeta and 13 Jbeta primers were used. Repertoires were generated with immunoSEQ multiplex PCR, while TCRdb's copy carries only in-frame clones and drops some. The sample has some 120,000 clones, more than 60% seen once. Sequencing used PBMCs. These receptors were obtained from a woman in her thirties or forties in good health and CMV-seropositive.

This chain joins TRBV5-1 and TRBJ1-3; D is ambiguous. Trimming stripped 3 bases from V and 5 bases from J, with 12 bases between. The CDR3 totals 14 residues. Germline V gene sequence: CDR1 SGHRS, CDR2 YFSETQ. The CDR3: CASSSTDNRNTIYF. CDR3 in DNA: TGCGCCAGCAGCTCCACAGACAACCGAAACACCATATATTTT.

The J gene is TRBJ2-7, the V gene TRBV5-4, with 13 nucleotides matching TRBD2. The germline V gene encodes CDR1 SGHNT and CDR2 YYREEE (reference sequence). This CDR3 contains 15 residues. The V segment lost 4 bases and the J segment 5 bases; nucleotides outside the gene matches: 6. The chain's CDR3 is CASSPTSGGAHEQYF. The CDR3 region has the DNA TGTGCCAGCAGCCCCACTAGCGGGGGGGCCCACGAGCAGTACTTC.

CDR3 sequence (DNA): TGCGCCAGCAGCTTCACCGGACTAGAGTACGAGCAGTACTTC. It translates to CASSFTGLEYEQYF. V is TRBV5-1 and J is TRBJ2-7; 7 positions agree with TRBD2. With 2 bases clipped from V and 4 bases from J, the junction kept 6 bases outside the gene matches. The CDR3 extends over 14 amino acids. CDR1 is SGHRS, CDR2 YFSETQ, per germline.

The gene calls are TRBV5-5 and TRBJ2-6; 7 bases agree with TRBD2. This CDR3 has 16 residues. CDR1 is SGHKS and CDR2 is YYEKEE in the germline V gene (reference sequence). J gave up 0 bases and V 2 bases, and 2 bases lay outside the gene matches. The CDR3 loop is CASSFGGGSGANVLTF. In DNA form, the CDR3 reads TGTGCCAGCAGCTTTGGGGGGGGCTCTGGGGCCAACGTCCTGACTTTC.

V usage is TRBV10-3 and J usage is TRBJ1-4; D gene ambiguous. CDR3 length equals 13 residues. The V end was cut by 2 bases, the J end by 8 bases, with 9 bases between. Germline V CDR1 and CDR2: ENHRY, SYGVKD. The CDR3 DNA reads TGTGCCATCAGTGAGCGGCTTAGCGAAAAACTGTTTTTT. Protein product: CAISERLSEKLFF.

CDR3: CASSLALRGGEKLFF. CDR3 bases: TGTGCCAGCAGCTTAGCGCTCCGGGGGGGAGAAAAACTGTTTTTT. The chain couples TRBV7-2 to TRBJ1-4; possible D gene TRBD1, 5 bases. The CDR3 is made up of 15 amino acids. Per the germline V gene, CDR1 is SGHTA and CDR2 is FQGNSA. Trimming pared 0 bases from V and 8 bases from J, leaving 13 bases between.

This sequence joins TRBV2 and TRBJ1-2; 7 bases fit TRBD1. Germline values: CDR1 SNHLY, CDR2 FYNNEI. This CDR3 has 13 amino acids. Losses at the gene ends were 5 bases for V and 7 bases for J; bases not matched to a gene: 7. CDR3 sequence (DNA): TGTGCCAGCAGTTCGCAGGGGGTTGGTGGCTACACCTTC. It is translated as CASSSQGVGGYTF.

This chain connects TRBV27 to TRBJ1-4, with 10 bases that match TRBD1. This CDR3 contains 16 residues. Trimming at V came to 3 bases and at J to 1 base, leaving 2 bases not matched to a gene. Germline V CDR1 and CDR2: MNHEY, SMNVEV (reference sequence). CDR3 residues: CASSFRTGGTNEKLFF. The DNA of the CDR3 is TGTGCCAGCAGTTTCCGGACAGGGGGAACTAATGAAAAACTGTTTTTT. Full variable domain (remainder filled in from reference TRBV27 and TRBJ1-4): EAQVTQNPRYLITVTGKKLTVTCSQNMNHEYMSWYRQDPGLGLRQIYYSMNVEVTDKGDVPEGYKVSRKEKRNFPLILESPSPNQTSLYFCASSFRTGGTNEKLFFGSGTQLSVL.

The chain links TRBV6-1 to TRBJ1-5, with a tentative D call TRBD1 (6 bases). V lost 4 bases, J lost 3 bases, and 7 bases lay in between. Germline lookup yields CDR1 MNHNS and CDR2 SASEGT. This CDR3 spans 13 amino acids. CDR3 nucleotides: TGTGCCAGCAGTGGGGACACCAATCAGCCCCAGCATTTT. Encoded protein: CASSGDTNQPQHF.

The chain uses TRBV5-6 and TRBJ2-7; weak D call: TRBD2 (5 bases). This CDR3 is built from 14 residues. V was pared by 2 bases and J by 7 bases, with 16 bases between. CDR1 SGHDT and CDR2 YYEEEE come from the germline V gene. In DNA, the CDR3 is TGTGCCAGCAGCTTATGGGCAGCAACTAGGGAGCAGTACTTC. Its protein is CASSLWAATREQYF.

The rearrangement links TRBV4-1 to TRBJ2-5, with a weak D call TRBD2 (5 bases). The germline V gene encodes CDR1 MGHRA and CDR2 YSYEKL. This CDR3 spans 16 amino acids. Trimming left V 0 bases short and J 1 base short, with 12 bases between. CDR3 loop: CASSQDRGTFQETQYF. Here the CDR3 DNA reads TGCGCCAGCAGCCAAGATCGGGGAACCTTCCAAGAGACCCAGTACTTC.

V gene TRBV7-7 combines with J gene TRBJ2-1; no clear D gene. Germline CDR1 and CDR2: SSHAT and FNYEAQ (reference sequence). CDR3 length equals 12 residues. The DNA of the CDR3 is TGTGCTGTTTCGAACAGAAACAATGAGCAGTTCTTC. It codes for CAVSNRNNEQFF.

DNA for the CDR3: TGTGCCAGCAGCCCCGTGGGGGCGGTCAATGAGCAGTTCTTC. Amino acids: CASSPVGAVNEQFF. The chain recombines TRBV6-5 with TRBJ2-1; tentative D call: TRBD1 (6 bases). This CDR3 is 14 amino acids long. CDR1 is MNHEY, CDR2 SVGAGI, per germline. V lost 6 bases to trimming and J lost 6 bases, with 15 bases between them.

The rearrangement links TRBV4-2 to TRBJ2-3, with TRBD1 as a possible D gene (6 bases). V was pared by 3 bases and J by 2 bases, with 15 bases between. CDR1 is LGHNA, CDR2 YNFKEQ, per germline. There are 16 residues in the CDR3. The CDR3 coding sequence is TGTGCCAGCAGCCAGAGCCCAGGGGTCCTCACAGATACGCAGTATTTT. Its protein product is CASSQSPGVLTDTQYF.

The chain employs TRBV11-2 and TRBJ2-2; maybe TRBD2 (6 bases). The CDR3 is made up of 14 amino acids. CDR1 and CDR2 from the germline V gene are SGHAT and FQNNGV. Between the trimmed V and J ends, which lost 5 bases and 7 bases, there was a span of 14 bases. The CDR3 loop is CASSPEGRNGELFF. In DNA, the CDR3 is TGTGCCAGCAGCCCAGAAGGGAGGAACGGGGAGCTGTTTTTT.

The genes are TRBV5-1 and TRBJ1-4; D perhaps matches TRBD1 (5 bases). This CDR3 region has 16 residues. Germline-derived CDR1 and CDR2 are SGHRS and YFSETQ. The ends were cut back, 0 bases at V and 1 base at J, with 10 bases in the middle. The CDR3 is CASSLAYRRTNEKLFF. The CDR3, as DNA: TGCGCCAGCAGCTTGGCTTACAGGCGAACTAATGAAAAACTGTTTTTT.

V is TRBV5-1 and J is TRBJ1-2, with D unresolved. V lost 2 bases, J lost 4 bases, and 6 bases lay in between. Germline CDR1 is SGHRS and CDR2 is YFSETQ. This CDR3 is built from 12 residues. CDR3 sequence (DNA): TGCGCCAGCAGCTTACAGAGCTATGGCTACACCTTC. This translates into CASSLQSYGYTF.

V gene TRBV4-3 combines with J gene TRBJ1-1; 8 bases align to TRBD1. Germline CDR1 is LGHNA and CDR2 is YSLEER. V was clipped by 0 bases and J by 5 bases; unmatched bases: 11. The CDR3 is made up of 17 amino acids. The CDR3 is CASSQDFRLDRGTEAFF. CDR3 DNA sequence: TGCGCCAGCAGCCAAGATTTTCGGCTTGACAGGGGTACTGAAGCTTTCTTT.

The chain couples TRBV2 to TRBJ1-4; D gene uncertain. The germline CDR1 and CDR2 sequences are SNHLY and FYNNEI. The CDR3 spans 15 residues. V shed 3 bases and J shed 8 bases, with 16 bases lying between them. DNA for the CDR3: TGTGCCAGCAGTGAGCCGTCCGGAGAGCGAGAAAAACTGTTTTTT. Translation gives CASSEPSGEREKLFF.

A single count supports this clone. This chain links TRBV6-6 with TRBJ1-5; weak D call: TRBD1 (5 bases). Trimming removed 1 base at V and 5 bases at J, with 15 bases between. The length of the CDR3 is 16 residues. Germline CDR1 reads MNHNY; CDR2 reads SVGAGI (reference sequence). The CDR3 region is CASSYYPGLRDQPQHF. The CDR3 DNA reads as TGTGCCAGCAGTTACTACCCGGGACTCCGAGATCAGCCCCAGCATTTT.

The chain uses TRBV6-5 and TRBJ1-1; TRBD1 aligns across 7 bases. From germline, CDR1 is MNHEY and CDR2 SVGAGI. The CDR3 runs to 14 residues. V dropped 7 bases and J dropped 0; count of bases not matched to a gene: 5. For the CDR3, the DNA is TGTGCCAGCAAGGACAGGACGATGAACACTGAAGCTTTCTTT. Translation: CASKDRTMNTEAFF.

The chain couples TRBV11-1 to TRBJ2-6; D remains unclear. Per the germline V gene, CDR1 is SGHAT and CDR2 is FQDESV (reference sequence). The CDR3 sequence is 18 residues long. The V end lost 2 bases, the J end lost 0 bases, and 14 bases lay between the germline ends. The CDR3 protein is CASSLISGWSSGANVLTF. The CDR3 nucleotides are TGTGCCAGCAGCTTAATTTCCGGCTGGAGCTCTGGGGCCAACGTCCTGACTTTC.

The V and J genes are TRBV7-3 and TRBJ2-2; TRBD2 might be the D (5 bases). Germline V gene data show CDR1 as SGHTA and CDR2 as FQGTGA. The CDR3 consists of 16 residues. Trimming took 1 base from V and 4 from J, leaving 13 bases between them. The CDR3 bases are TGTGCCAGCAGCTTAAACCTAGCTGTAAGCACCGGGGAGCTGTTTTTT. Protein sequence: CASSLNLAVSTGELFF. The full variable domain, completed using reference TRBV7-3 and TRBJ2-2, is GAGVSQTPSNKVTEKGKYVELRCDPISGHTALYWYRQSLGQGPEFLIYFQGTGAADDSGLPNDRFFAVRPEGSVSTLKIQRTERGDSAVYLCASSLNLAVSTGELFFGEGSRLTVL.

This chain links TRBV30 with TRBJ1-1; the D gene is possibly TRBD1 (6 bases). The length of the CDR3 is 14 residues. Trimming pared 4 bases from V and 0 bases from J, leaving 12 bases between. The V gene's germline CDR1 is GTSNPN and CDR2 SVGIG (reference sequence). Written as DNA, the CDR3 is TGTGCCTGGATTCAACAGGGAATGAACACTGAAGCTTTCTTT. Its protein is CAWIQQGMNTEAFF.

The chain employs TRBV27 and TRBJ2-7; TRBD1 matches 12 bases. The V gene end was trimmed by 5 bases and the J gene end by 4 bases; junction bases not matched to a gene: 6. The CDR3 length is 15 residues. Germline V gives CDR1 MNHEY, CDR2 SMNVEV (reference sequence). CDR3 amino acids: CASSPPGQGAYEQYF. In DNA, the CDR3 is TGTGCCAGCAGTCCCCCGGGACAGGGGGCATACGAGCAGTACTTC.

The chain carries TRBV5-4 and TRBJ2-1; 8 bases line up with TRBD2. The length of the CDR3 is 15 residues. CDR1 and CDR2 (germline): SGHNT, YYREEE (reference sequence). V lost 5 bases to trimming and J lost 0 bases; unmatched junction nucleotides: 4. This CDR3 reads CASRPGGVSYNEQFF. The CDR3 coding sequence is TGTGCCAGCAGGCCGGGGGGGGTCTCCTACAATGAGCAGTTCTTC.

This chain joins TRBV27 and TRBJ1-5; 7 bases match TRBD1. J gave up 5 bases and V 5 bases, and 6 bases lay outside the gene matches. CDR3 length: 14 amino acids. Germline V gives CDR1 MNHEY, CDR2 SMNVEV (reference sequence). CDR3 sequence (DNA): TGTGCCAGCAGTCTCTACACAGGGGATCAGCCCCAGCATTTT. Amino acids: CASSLYTGDQPQHF.